The clone carrying this T cell receptor beta chain has more than one count but fewer than ten. The antigen is unknown. These data are taken from a study of blood T cells in healthy people across ages. Broader study findings: Observed TCR beta diversity showed a strong correlation with the percentage of naive T cells as measured by flow cytometry. Measured against age, TCR beta diversity per million T cells decreased in a roughly linear manner.

For the second PCR, which ran for roughly 7 to 11 cycles, a sample-barcoded 5' primer and a J-beta primer mix were used. The template-switch adaptor, which had 12 random nucleotides, put a tag on each cDNA molecule. One entry per CDR3 protein, called by TCRdb with MiXCR from the 5' RACE reads. The sample lists about 1.1 million distinct CDR3 sequences, around two fifths seen once, with around 14% in the top ten. This CDR3 is built from 13 residues. Between the trimmed V and J ends, which lost 6 bases and 0 bases, there was a span of 9 bases. Germline V gives CDR1 SNHLY, CDR2 FYNNEI. The sample consisted of blood. This chain links TRBV2 with TRBJ2-7; perhaps TRBD1 as D (5 bases). The sequence was obtained from a man between 18 and 35 years old in good health. CDR3 in amino acids: CASRVDSSYEQYF. CDR3 sequence (DNA): TGTGCCAGCAGAGTTGACAGCTCCTACGAGCAGTACTTC.